Listed here are 11 T cell receptor beta chains from one sample, sequenced in a study of blood T cell repertoires in COVID-19. Generated by immunoSEQ multiplex PCR, the TCRdb table keeps only in-frame clones and is missing some. The table includes 260,000 or so clones, 85% detected once. Material for sequencing was PBMCs or T cells enriched from blood (not recorded which). These receptors were collected from a woman aged 50 to 60 who had recovered from COVID-19.

The chain combines TRBV7-6 with TRBJ2-1, with TRBD1 matching 8 bases. CDR1 is SGHVS, CDR2 FNYEAQ, per germline. V was pared by 5 bases and J by 6 bases, with 12 bases of the junction left unmatched. This CDR3 is built from 16 residues. CDR3 bases: TGTGCCAGCAGCAATCCGTCTGGACAGGGCTCCAATGAGCAGTTCTTC. Its protein is CASSNPSGQGSNEQFF. Full variable domain (rest looked up from reference TRBV7-6 and TRBJ2-1): GAGVSQSPRYKVTKRGQDVALRCDPISGHVSLYWYRQALGQGPEFLTYFNYEAQQDKSGLPNDRFSAERPEGSISTLTIQRTEQRDSAMYRCASSNPSGQGSNEQFFGPGTRLTVL.

The V and J genes are TRBV9 and TRBJ1-1, with 8 nucleotides matching TRBD1. V dropped 2 bases and J dropped 4; count of bases not matched to a gene: 10. CDR3 length equals 16 residues. From germline, CDR1 is SGDLS and CDR2 YYNGEE. The CDR3 DNA reads TGTGCCAGCAGCGTGACCGACAGGGGTTCGGCCACTGAAGCTTTCTTT. Encoded protein: CASSVTDRGSATEAFF.

CDR3 nucleotide sequence: TGTGCCAGCAGTTTTTACGGACAGGGGGCGAGGGTAGAGCTGTTTTTT. Protein product: CASSFYGQGARVELFF. The J gene is TRBJ2-2, the V gene TRBV6-2 or TRBV6-3; 11 bases agree with TRBD1. V dropped 4 bases and J dropped 11; count of bases not matched to a gene: 12. The CDR3 spans 16 residues. Germline values: CDR1 MNHEY, CDR2 SVGEGT.

The rearrangement links TRBV7-3 to TRBJ1-6; D is perhaps TRBD1 (5 bases). The CDR3 has 13 amino acids. Germline CDR1 is SGHTA and CDR2 is FQGTGA. V lost 4 bases, J lost 11 bases, and 12 bases lay in between. CDR3 coding DNA: TGTGCCAGCAGCTCCACCGGGGGGGCACCCCTCCACTTT. Translating gives CASSSTGGAPLHF.

The chain couples TRBV30 to TRBJ2-1, with 7 bases identical to TRBD1. The CDR3 covers 15 residues. Germline CDR1 GTSNPN, CDR2 SVGIG (reference sequence). J was trimmed by 3 bases and V by 6 bases; bases with no gene match: 11. The CDR3 sequence is CACVDGNRGYNEQFF. CDR3 bases: TGTGCCTGCGTGGACGGGAACAGGGGCTACAATGAGCAGTTCTTC. Complete variable domain (other parts from reference TRBV30 and TRBJ2-1): SQTIHQWPATLVQPVGSPLSLECTVEGTSNPNLYWYRQAAGRGLQLLFYSVGIGQISSEVPQNLSASRPQDRQFILSSKKLLLSDSGFYLCACVDGNRGYNEQFFGPGTRLTVL.

The rearrangement joins TRBV3-1 (or the pseudogene TRBV3-2) to TRBJ2-6; D might be TRBD1 (6 bases). The CDR3 is made up of 15 amino acids. The V and J ends lost 6 bases and 4 bases respectively, with 13 bases between them. Germline loops: CDR1 LGHDT, CDR2 YNNKEL (reference sequence). The CDR3 here is CASSPGVPGANVLTF. In nucleotides, the CDR3 is TGTGCCAGCAGTCCAGGGGTTCCCGGGGCCAACGTCCTGACTTTC.

The V call is TRBV5-6, the J call TRBJ1-3; tentative D call: TRBD1 (6 bases). The CDR3 contains 14 residues. Per the germline V gene, CDR1 is SGHDT and CDR2 is YYEEEE. V was pared by 4 bases and J by 0 bases, with 8 bases between. This CDR3 reads CASSPGVSGNTIYF. The DNA for the CDR3 is TGTGCCAGCAGCCCAGGGGTCTCTGGAAACACCATATATTTT.

This clone was observed a few times. CDR3 coding DNA: TGCGCCAGCAGCTTGTGGACAGCTAATTCACCCCTCCACTTT. Its translation is CASSLWTANSPLHF. The chain couples TRBV5-1 to TRBJ1-6, with D perhaps TRBD1 (6 bases). The CDR3 has 14 residues. Germline assignment: CDR1 SGHRS and CDR2 YFSETQ. V lost 1 base, J lost 6 bases, and 8 bases lay in between.

This chain links TRBV18 with TRBJ1-1; 7 positions agree with TRBD1. V lost 4 bases to trimming and J lost 4 bases; unmatched junction nucleotides: 18. Germline CDR1 KGHSH, CDR2 LQKENI. The CDR3 consists of 18 residues. The CDR3 coding sequence is TGTGCCAGCTCACGGGACAGTGGAGGAAGGGGGTGGGGCACTGAAGCTTTCTTT. Its translation: CASSRDSGGRGWGTEAFF.

This chain uses TRBV6-5 with TRBJ1-2; no clear D. Germline V gene data show CDR1 as MNHEY and CDR2 as SVGAGI. Between the trimmed V and J ends, which lost 2 bases and 4 bases, there was a span of 11 bases. The CDR3 has 14 residues. For the CDR3, the DNA is TGTGCCAGCAGTTACCTCATACGGGGCTATGGCTACACCTTC. Translated: CASSYLIRGYGYTF.

The CDR3 sequence: CASSLTGWHEQYF. CDR3 bases: TGTGCCAGCAGTTTAACAGGGTGGCACGAGCAGTACTTC. The chain uses TRBV27 and TRBJ2-7, with a weak D call TRBD1 (6 bases). The V gene lost 2 bases and the J gene lost 5 bases, with 10 bases spanning the gap. Germline CDR1 MNHEY, CDR2 SMNVEV (reference sequence). The CDR3 consists of 13 residues.